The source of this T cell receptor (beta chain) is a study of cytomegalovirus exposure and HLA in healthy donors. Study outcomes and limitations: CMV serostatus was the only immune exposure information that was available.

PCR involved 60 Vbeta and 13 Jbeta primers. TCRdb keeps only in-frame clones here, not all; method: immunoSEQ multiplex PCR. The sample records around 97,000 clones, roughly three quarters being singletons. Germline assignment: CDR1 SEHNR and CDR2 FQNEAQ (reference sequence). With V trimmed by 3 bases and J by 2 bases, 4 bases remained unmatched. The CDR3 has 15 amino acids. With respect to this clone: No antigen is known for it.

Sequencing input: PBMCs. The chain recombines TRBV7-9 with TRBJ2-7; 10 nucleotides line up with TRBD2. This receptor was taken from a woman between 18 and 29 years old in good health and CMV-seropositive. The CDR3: CASSFISGGAYEQYF. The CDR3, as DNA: TGTGCCAGCAGCTTCATCAGCGGGGGGGCCTACGAGCAGTACTTC. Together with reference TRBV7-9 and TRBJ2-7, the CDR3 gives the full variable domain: DTGVSQNPRHKITKRGQNVTFRCDPISEHNRLYWYRQTLGQGPEFLTYFQNEAQLEKSRLLSDRFSAERPKGSFSTLEIQRTEQGDSAMYLCASSFISGGAYEQYFGPGTRLTVT.